This T cell receptor beta chain was found in a study of blood T cell repertoires in COVID-19. On the study more broadly: Sites in the United States, Italy and Spain provided acute and convalescent COVID-19 samples. Sample material is recorded as cDNA or gDNA derived from T cells, B-cell-depleted T cells, or PBMCs.

The CDR3 loop spans 13 amino acids. V was shortened by 2 bases and J by 11 bases, with 16 bases between the two germline ends. Germline V lookup: CDR1 SGHRS, CDR2 YFSETQ. This clone came up once. In the original processing: Scientists estimated how many nucleated cells there were by amplifying reference gene primers. Only in-frame clones appear in the TCRdb table, and some are missing; sequencing was by immunoSEQ multiplex PCR. V and J calls and clone size come straight from that table; D and trimming were deduced from the DNA. The sample includes just under 90,000 clones, less than 80% of them seen just once.

The TCR sequence derives from an elderly woman with acute or convalescent COVID-19. This chain joins TRBV5-1 and TRBJ1-1; tentatively, D is TRBD1 (5 bases). The source material was peripheral blood. CDR3 amino acids: CASSFEVDSGAFF. CDR3 coding DNA: TGCGCCAGCAGCTTCGAGGTTGACAGTGGGGCTTTCTTT.